This T cell receptor (beta chain) was retrieved from a study of T cells after yellow fever vaccination. Study in general: Fractions of limited cellularity were prepared by means of SMART-Seq v4 Ultra Low Input.

As for this clonotype: The antigen is unknown.

The CDR3 has 17 amino acids. Germline CDR1 and CDR2: MNHEY and SVGAGI. The germline V and J ends were trimmed by 2 bases and 0 bases, with 14 bases remaining between them. MiXCR, applied by TCRdb to the 5' RACE reads, yields one record per CDR3 protein. The sample has hundreds of thousands of distinct CDR3 sequences, approximately 15% seen once. Broader study findings: Post-booster samples contained most primary-vaccination clones (just under 98% CD4, about 90% CD8). Abundant clonotypes (contaminants from the bulk population) could be present in FACS-sorted repertoires.

The TCR originated in a man aged 30 to 39 who received the YFV17D yellow fever vaccine. The J gene is TRBJ1-3, the V gene TRBV6-5, with D perhaps matching TRBD1 (5 bases). The sample in question was PBMCs, obtained on the day of the yellow fever booster vaccination. The CDR3 region is CASSYGGLGGSGNTIYF. In nucleotides, the CDR3 is TGTGCCAGCAGTTACGGAGGACTGGGGGGCTCTGGAAACACCATATATTTT.